This T cell receptor (beta chain) was observed in a study of cytomegalovirus exposure and HLA in healthy donors. Study findings and constraints: The study carried out a later analysis of TCR beta sequences. It associated under 20,000 of them with specific HLA alleles at a false discovery rate of 0.05. Earlier results showed most TCR beta V segments being productive about 87% or about 30% of the time. The authors later found TCR association rates varying by HLA locus, with DRB1 most and HLA-C fewest.

The PCR had 60 Vbeta and 13 Jbeta primers. Clones were read by immunoSEQ multiplex PCR, and TCRdb kept only the in-frame ones, dropping some. Of 150,000 or so clones in the sample, roughly 79% were seen once. Concerning this clone: Its antigen remains unidentified.

Trimming cost V 6 bases and J 7 bases, with 12 bases left between them. Germline CDR1 is DFQATT and CDR2 is SNEGSKA (reference sequence). CDR3 length: 11 residues. The gene calls are TRBV20-1 and TRBJ1-1; a weak D match, TRBD1 (5 bases). Specimen: PBMCs. The source is a man in his late teens or twenties in good health and CMV-seronegative. The CDR3 reads CSALTGFEAFF. In DNA form, the CDR3 reads TGCAGTGCGCTTACAGGTTTTGAAGCTTTCTTT.